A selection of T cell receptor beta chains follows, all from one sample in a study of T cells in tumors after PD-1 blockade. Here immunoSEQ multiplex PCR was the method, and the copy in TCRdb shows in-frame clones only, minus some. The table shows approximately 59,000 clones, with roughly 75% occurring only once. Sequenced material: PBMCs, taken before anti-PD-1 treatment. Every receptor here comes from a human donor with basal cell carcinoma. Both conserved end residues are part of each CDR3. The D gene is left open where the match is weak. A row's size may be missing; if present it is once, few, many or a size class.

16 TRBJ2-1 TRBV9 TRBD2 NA TGTGCCAGCAGCGTAGGGTTAGCGGGGGGTTTGAATGAGCAGTTCTTC CASSVGLAGGLNEQFF
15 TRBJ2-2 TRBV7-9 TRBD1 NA TGTGCCAAAGGACAGGGGGCCCCAAACACCGGGGAGCTGTTTTTT CAKGQGAPNTGELFF
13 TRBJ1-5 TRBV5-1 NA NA TGCGCCAGCAGCTTTGAGTTGGATCAGCCCCAGCATTTT CASSFELDQPQHF
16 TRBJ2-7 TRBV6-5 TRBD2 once TGTGCCAGCAGTTACTCGCGGCGGGGGACCGCCTACGAGCAGTACTTC CASSYSRRGTAYEQYF
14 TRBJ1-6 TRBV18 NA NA TGTGCCAGCTCACTAGGACAAGATAATTCACCCCTCCACTTT CASSLGQDNSPLHF
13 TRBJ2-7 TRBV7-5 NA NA TGTGCCAGAAGCACCGGGGACAGTTACGAGCAGTACTTC CARSTGDSYEQYF
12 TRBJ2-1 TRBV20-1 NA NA TGCAGTGCTAGTCGGGTGGGGAATGAGCAGTTCTTC CSASRVGNEQFF
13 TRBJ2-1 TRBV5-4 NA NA TGTGCCAGCAGCTTGGGACGCTGGGATGAGCAGTTCTTC CASSLGRWDEQFF
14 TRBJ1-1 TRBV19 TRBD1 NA TGTGCCAGTAGAGAGGGGGCTAGGAACACTGAAGCTTTCTTT CASREGARNTEAFF
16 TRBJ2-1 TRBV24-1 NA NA TGTGCCACCAGTGAGCCGGGACCCAACGGGAACAATGAGCAGTTCTTC CATSEPGPNGNNEQFF
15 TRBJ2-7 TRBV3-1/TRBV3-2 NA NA TGTGCCAGCAGCCAAGACCACAGGGCGGGCTACGAGCAGTACTTC CASSQDHRAGYEQYF
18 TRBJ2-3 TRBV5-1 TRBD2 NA TGCGCCAGCAGTTCCAGCGGGGGGACCTTCACTAGCACAGATACGCAGTATTTT CASSSSGGTFTSTDTQYF
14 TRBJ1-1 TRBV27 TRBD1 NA TGTGCCAGCAGGCAGACAGGGGCGGTGACTGAAGCTTTCTTT CASRQTGAVTEAFF
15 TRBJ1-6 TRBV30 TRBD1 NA TGTGCCTGGAGCCCGCCCGGGACAGCAAATTCACCCCTCCACTTT CAWSPPGTANSPLHF
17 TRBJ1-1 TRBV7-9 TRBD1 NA TGTGCCAGCAGCCCGGGGACAGGGGGCGGTATGAACGCTGAAGCTTTCTTT CASSPGTGGGMNAEAFF
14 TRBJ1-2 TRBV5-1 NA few TGCGCCAGCAGCTTGGAGGTCGATTTAAATGGCTACACCTTC CASSLEVDLNGYTF
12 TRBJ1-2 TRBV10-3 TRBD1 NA TGTGCCATCGATGACAGGGCCTATGGCTACACCTTC CAIDDRAYGYTF
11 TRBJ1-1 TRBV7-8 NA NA TGTGCCAGCAGCCGCGTCCCAGAAGCTTTCTTT CASSRVPEAFF
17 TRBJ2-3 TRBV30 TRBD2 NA TGTGCCTGGAGAACGGGGCGGGGCGGGGGGGCGGGAAATACGCAGTATTTT CAWRTGRGGGAGNTQYF
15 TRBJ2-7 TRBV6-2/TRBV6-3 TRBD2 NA TGTGCCAGCAGTTCCAGCGGGGGGGGGAGCTACGAGCAGTACTTC CASSSSGGGSYEQYF
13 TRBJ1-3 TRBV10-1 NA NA TGCGCCAGCAGCGACCTTGGGGGAAACACCATATATTTT CASSDLGGNTIYF
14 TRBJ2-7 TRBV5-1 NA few TGCGCCAGCAGCTTGGCACAGGGAGCAGGCGAGCAGTACTTC CASSLAQGAGEQYF
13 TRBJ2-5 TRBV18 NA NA TGTGCCAGCGCGAGTGACTCCAGAGAGACCCAGTACTTC CASASDSRETQYF
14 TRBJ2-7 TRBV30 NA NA TGTGCCTGCCTTCCCGACAGCGGAGGATACGAGCAGTACTTC CACLPDSGGYEQYF
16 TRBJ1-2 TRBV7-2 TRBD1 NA TGTGCCAGCAGCCCACAGGGGGGGGTGTCGAACTATGGCTACACCTTC CASSPQGGVSNYGYTF
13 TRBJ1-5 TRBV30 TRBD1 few TGTGCCTGGAAACAGGGGGGAGGTCAGCCCCAGCATTTT CAWKQGGGQPQHF
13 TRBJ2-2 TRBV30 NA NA TGTGCCTACCTCAGCGGTGGCACCGGGGAGCTGTTTTTT CAYLSGGTGELFF
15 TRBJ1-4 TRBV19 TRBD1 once TGTGCCAGTAGGGAGACAGGGAGGACTAATGAAAAACTGTTTTTT CASRETGRTNEKLFF
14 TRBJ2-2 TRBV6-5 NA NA TGTGCCAGCAGGACAGGTTTGGACACCGGGGAGCTGTTTTTT CASRTGLDTGELFF
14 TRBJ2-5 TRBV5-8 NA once TGTGCCAGCAGCTTAGGGGGGATGAAAGAGACCCAGTACTTC CASSLGGMKETQYF
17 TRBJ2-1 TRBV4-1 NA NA TGCGCCAGCAGCCAAGGCATTCGGCGGGAAACCTACAATGAGCAGTTCTTC CASSQGIRRETYNEQFF
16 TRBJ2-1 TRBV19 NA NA TGTGCCAGTAGTCTCTTAACAGGGGAGGTTTTGAATGAGCAGTTCTTC CASSLLTGEVLNEQFF
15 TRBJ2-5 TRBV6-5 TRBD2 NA TGTGCCAGCAGTTCACTAGCGGGGGGGGGTGAGACCCAGTACTTC CASSSLAGGGETQYF
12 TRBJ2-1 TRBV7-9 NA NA TGTGCCAGCAGCACCGGATCAGGGATCGAGTTCTTC CASSTGSGIEFF
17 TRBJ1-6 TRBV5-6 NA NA TGTGCCAGCAGCTTGGGGGACTGGGGTTCCTATAATTCACCCCTCCACTTT CASSLGDWGSYNSPLHF
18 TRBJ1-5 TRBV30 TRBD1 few TGTGCCTGGAGTGGAGACGAACAGGGGAGGGGGCGCAATCAGCCCCAGCATTTT CAWSGDEQGRGRNQPQHF
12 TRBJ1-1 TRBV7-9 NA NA TGTGCCAGCAGCTTAGTCTTGTCTGAAGCTTTCTTT CASSLVLSEAFF
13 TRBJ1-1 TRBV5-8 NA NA TGTGCCAGCAGGTATACAGGGCAGGATGAAGCTTTCTTT CASRYTGQDEAFF
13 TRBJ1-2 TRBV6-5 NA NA TGTGCCAGCCACTTCGGGGCACTCCGCGGCTACACCTTC CASHFGALRGYTF
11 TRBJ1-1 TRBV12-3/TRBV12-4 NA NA TGTGCCAGCAGTTTGGGGACTGAAGCTTTCTTT CASSLGTEAFF
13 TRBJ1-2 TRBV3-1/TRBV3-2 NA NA TGTGCCAGCACCACGGCACCGAACTATGGCTACACCTTC CASTTAPNYGYTF
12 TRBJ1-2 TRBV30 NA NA TGTGCCTGGAGTGTAGGGGGTTATGGCTACACCTTC CAWSVGGYGYTF
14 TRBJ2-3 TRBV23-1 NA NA TGCGCCAGCAGTCAAACCGCCGTTCCAGATACGCAGTATTTT CASSQTAVPDTQYF
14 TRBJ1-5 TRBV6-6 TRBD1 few TGTGCCAGCATTCCCAGGGGGGCGAATCAGCCCCAGCATTTT CASIPRGANQPQHF
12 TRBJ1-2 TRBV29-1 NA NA TGCAGCATTGAGGCTGGGGCGCATGGCTACACCTTC CSIEAGAHGYTF
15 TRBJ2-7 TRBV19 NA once TGTGCCAGTAGTCCCGGCGGGGTGAGCTCCTACGAGCAGTACTTC CASSPGGVSSYEQYF
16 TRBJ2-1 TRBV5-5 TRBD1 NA TGTGCCAGCATCACCCGGGGACAGGGATCCTACAATGAGCAGTTCTTC CASITRGQGSYNEQFF
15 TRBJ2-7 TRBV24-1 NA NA TGTGCCACCAGTGATCCCCCGGGACCGGTCTACGAGCAGTACTTC CATSDPPGPVYEQYF
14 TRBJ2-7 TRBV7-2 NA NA TGTGCCAGCAGCTTAGTAACCAGCTCCTACGAGCAGTACTTC CASSLVTSSYEQYF
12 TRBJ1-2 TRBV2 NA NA TGTGCCAGTCACAGGGATAGCTATGGCTACACCTTC CASHRDSYGYTF
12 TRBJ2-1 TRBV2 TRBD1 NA TGTGCCAGCAGCCAAGGGGGCTATGAGCAGTTCTTC CASSQGGYEQFF
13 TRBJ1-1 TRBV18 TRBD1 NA TGTGCCAGCTCACAGGGGGCGAACACTGAAGCTTTCTTT CASSQGANTEAFF
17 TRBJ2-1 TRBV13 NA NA TGTGCCAGCAGCACAGGGGGGGCCCGCAGGGATCACAATGAGCAGTTCTTC CASSTGGARRDHNEQFF
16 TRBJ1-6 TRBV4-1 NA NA TGCGCCAGCAGCCAAGATGGAGGATGGGTTAATTCACCCCTCCACTTT CASSQDGGWVNSPLHF
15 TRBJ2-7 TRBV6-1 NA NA TGTGCCAGCAGTGAACCCCAGGATCCTCCCTACGAGCAGTACTTC CASSEPQDPPYEQYF